These 29 T cell receptor beta chains were sequenced from one sample in a study of persistence of HIV-infected CD4 T cells. Sequencing used immunoSEQ version 4 in survey mode. The repertoire was sequenced with immunoSEQ multiplex PCR; TCRdb's copy has only in-frame clones and lacks some. The profile shows about 40,000 clones, around 80% of them singletons. Which antigens these TCRs recognize remains unknown. The stimulus was lysate of CMV-infected fibroblasts, around 10 ug/mL. CD40L/CD69 double-negative CD45RO-high memory CD4+ T cells were collected. The input for sequencing was CD4+ T cells sorted from PBMCs after approximately 20-hour stimulation, taken from a patient who received antiretroviral therapy. The origin of the receptors is an adult man with HIV who was CMV-seropositive.

The V call is TRBV5-1, the J call TRBJ2-7; no reliable D call. The CDR3 contains 13 residues. Germline-derived CDR1 and CDR2 are SGHRS and YFSETQ. Trimming took off 7 bases at V and 5 bases at J, with 16 bases between the two ends. In DNA form, the CDR3 reads TGCGCCAGCGCCCCAAGCGCGTCAGACGAGCAGTACTTC. Translation: CASAPSASDEQYF.

The chain couples TRBV6-2 or TRBV6-3 to TRBJ1-4, with no clear D. The CDR3 totals 13 residues. V lost 5 bases, J lost 5 bases, and 9 bases lay in between. The germline V gene has CDR1 MNHEY and CDR2 SVGEGT. Here the CDR3 reads CASSRAGNEKLFF. CDR3 in DNA: TGTGCCAGCAGTAGGGCCGGCAATGAAAAACTGTTTTTT.

V and J are TRBV18 and TRBJ2-3, with 10 nucleotides matching TRBD1. The CDR3 loop spans 17 amino acids. Trimming at V came to 0 bases and at J to 5 bases, leaving 8 bases not matched to a gene. Germline loops: CDR1 KGHSH, CDR2 LQKENI. Written as DNA, the CDR3 is TGTGCCAGCTCACCACCGAAGGGACAGGGGTTAGGAGATACGCAGTATTTT. Its translation: CASSPPKGQGLGDTQYF.

This chain uses TRBV7-8 with TRBJ1-1; 12 nucleotides match TRBD1. V trimming: 2 bases; J trimming: 0 bases; junction bases outside the gene matches: 13. The CDR3 consists of 20 residues. Germline V gene sequence: CDR1 SGHVS, CDR2 FQNEAQ. CDR3 nucleotides: TGTGCCAGCAGCTTAAGGGGACAGGGGGCCCATGGTTCCATGAACACTGAAGCTTTCTTT. Translated, it gives CASSLRGQGAHGSMNTEAFF. Using reference TRBV7-8 and TRBJ1-1 for the parts outside the CDR3, the full variable domain is GAGVSQSPRYKVAKRGQDVALRCDPISGHVSLFWYQQALGQGPEFLTYFQNEAQLDKSGLPSDRFFAERPEGSVSTLKIQRTQQEDSAVYLCASSLRGQGAHGSMNTEAFFGQGTRLTVV.

The rearrangement joins TRBV7-9 to TRBJ1-2; D is undetermined. Trimming took 5 bases from V and 5 from J, leaving 9 bases between them. Looked up from germline, CDR1 is SEHNR and CDR2 is FQNEAQ (reference sequence). The CDR3 contains 12 residues. The CDR3 protein is CASSPRLYGYTF. In nucleotides, the CDR3 is TGTGCCAGCAGCCCTCGCCTTTATGGCTACACCTTC.

The chain couples TRBV15 to TRBJ1-1, with D hard to call. The V gene lost 3 bases and the J gene lost 4 bases, with 12 bases spanning the gap. CDR1 is LNHNV, CDR2 YYDKDF, per germline (reference sequence). The CDR3 covers 14 residues. CDR3 in DNA: TGTGCCACCAGCAGGGTGACAAAGGGCACTGAAGCTTTCTTT. As protein: CATSRVTKGTEAFF.

This clone was found a few times. V and J are TRBV19 and TRBJ2-7; the D gene is possibly TRBD1 (6 bases). There are 15 residues in the CDR3. Germline loops: CDR1 LNHDA, CDR2 SQIVND (reference sequence). V was shortened by 3 bases and J by 3 bases, with 15 bases between the two germline ends. The CDR3 loop is CASSMGGQTFYEQYF. CDR3 nucleotides: TGTGCCAGTAGTATGGGCGGACAGACCTTCTACGAGCAGTACTTC.

CDR3 DNA sequence: TGCGCCAGCAGCCAAGGCAGGGGCAATCAGCCCCAGCATTTT. This gives the protein CASSQGRGNQPQHF. The chain has TRBV4-1 and TRBJ1-5; possibly TRBD1 for D (5 bases). Germline CDR1 is MGHRA and CDR2 is YSYEKL. This CDR3 is built from 14 residues. Trimming took 1 base from V and 2 from J, leaving 6 bases between them.

The V and J genes are TRBV6-1 and TRBJ1-1; D perhaps matches TRBD1 (5 bases). This CDR3 is built from 14 residues. V was pared by 5 bases and J by 1 base, with 11 bases between. Germline V gives CDR1 MNHNS, CDR2 SASEGT. The CDR3 reads CASSTRQTNTEAFF. CDR3 sequence (DNA): TGTGCCAGCAGTACCCGACAGACGAACACTGAAGCTTTCTTT.

This rearrangement joins TRBV7-9 to TRBJ1-6; the match to TRBD1 covers 7 bases. V dropped 5 bases and J dropped 7; count of bases not matched to a gene: 8. Germline V CDR1 and CDR2: SEHNR, FQNEAQ (reference sequence). The length of the CDR3 is 15 residues. CDR3 sequence: CASSPQGQRNSPLHF. The CDR3 nucleotides are TGTGCCAGCAGCCCCCAGGGACAGAGAAATTCACCCCTCCACTTT.

This clone has a handful of counts. V is TRBV5-1 and J is TRBJ2-7; TRBD1 agrees at 9 bases. Per germline, CDR1 SGHRS and CDR2 YFSETQ. This CDR3 has 15 residues. With 8 bases clipped from V and 0 bases from J, the junction kept 9 bases outside the gene matches. The CDR3 sequence: CASYPGQGSSYEQYF. CDR3 coding DNA: TGCGCCAGTTACCCTGGACAGGGGAGCTCCTACGAGCAGTACTTC.

V usage is TRBV3-1 (or the pseudogene TRBV3-2) and J usage is TRBJ2-2; D call uncertain. V lost 1 base to trimming and J lost 0 bases, with 15 bases between them. Germline V gene sequence: CDR1 LGHDT, CDR2 YNNKEL (reference sequence). The CDR3 contains 18 residues. The CDR3 is CASSQAKGLSANTGELFF. CDR3 nucleotide sequence: TGTGCCAGCAGCCAAGCCAAGGGTTTGTCCGCGAACACCGGGGAGCTGTTTTTT.

The chain has TRBV2 and TRBJ1-5; D not certain. Trimming stripped 2 bases from V and 7 bases from J, with 15 bases between. CDR1 and CDR2 (germline): SNHLY, FYNNEI. CDR3 size: 15 residues. CDR3 loop: CASSEFGRPFQPQHF. The CDR3 DNA reads TGTGCCAGCAGTGAATTCGGGCGGCCCTTCCAGCCCCAGCATTTT. The variable domain in full, with the rest retrieved from reference TRBV2 and TRBJ1-5, is EPEVTQTPSHQVTQMGQEVILRCVPISNHLYFYWYRQILGQKVEFLVSFYNNEISEKSEIFDDQFSVERPDGSNFTLKIRSTKLEDSAMYFCASSEFGRPFQPQHFGDGTRLSIL.

The chain joins TRBV5-6 to TRBJ1-2; no firm D call. With 1 base removed from V and 7 bases from J, the gap between germline ends came to 5 bases. Germline V gene sequence: CDR1 SGHDT, CDR2 YYEEEE. The CDR3 covers 11 residues. Here the CDR3 reads CASSLTRGYTF. In DNA form, the CDR3 reads TGTGCCAGCAGCTTGACTCGTGGCTACACCTTC.

The genes are TRBV4-1 and TRBJ1-1; 10 nucleotides match TRBD1. CDR1 is MGHRA and CDR2 is YSYEKL in the germline V gene. V shed 4 bases and J 7 bases; nucleotides not matched to a gene: 6. This CDR3 has 14 residues. As DNA, the CDR3 is TGCGCCAGCAGCCGGACAGGGGGAAAGGGTGAAGCTTTCTTT. This gives the protein CASSRTGGKGEAFF.

The genes are TRBV5-5 and TRBJ2-7; 7 positions agree with TRBD1. Germline trimming cut 1 base from V and 2 bases from J; bases unmatched to any gene: 9. Germline CDR1 SGHKS, CDR2 YYEKEE (reference sequence). This CDR3 has 16 residues. Written as DNA, the CDR3 is TGTGCCAGCAGCTTGCAGGACAGGATCATAGCCTACGAGCAGTACTTC. It specifies CASSLQDRIIAYEQYF.

The chain has TRBV12-1 and TRBJ2-2; TRBD1 reflects the table's D call only, with no check against the DNA. TRBV12-1 is a documented pseudogene. This CDR3 has 17 amino acids. The chain's CDR3 is CASSLRGRDRGTGELFF. CDR3 coding DNA: TGTGCCAGCAGCTTGAGAGGAAGGGACAGGGGTACCGGGGAGCTGTTTTTT.

V is TRBV7-9 and J is TRBJ2-7, with TRBD2 matching over 7 bases. The V gene end was trimmed by 4 bases and the J gene end by 5 bases; junction bases not matched to a gene: 8. CDR1 is SEHNR and CDR2 is FQNEAQ in the germline V gene (reference sequence). This CDR3 spans 14 amino acids. The CDR3 DNA reads TGTGCCAGCAGCTGGGGGGGTGGTATCAACGAGCAGTACTTC. Translated, it gives CASSWGGGINEQYF.

The CDR3 sequence: CASLMTGRSHTIYF. The CDR3, as DNA: TGTGCCTCCCTTATGACAGGGAGGTCGCACACCATATATTTT. The V call is TRBV28, the J call TRBJ1-3; 7 positions agree with TRBD1. Germline V gene sequence: CDR1 MDHEN, CDR2 SYDVKM. With 11 bases clipped from V and 8 bases from J, the junction kept 15 bases outside the gene matches. The CDR3 has 14 residues.

The V call is TRBV3-1 (or the pseudogene TRBV3-2), the J call TRBJ1-6; 7 bases line up with TRBD1. V lost 4 bases to trimming and J lost 4 bases; unmatched junction nucleotides: 4. This CDR3 is 15 amino acids long. Germline values: CDR1 LGHDT, CDR2 YNNKEL (reference sequence). Written as DNA, the CDR3 is TGTGCCAGCAGCCGAGGGGACAGTTATAATTCACCCCTCCACTTT. Translation: CASSRGDSYNSPLHF.

This clone occurred a few times. The chain recombines TRBV6-6 with TRBJ1-2; perhaps TRBD1 as D (6 bases). This CDR3 is 14 amino acids long. Germline V gene lookup returns CDR1 MNHNY and CDR2 SVGAGI (reference sequence). Between the trimmed V and J ends, which lost 2 bases and 6 bases, there was a span of 13 bases. The CDR3 nucleotides read TGTGCCAGCAGTTACGATCGGGGGCGGAATGGCTACACCTTC. Translated: CASSYDRGRNGYTF.

This clone came up once. The rearrangement links TRBV15 to TRBJ2-3; D is unresolved. Germline V lookup: CDR1 LNHNV, CDR2 YYDKDF (reference sequence). The V and J ends lost 3 bases and 2 bases respectively, with 3 bases between them. CDR3 length: 12 residues. DNA of the CDR3: TGTGCCACCAGCAGCTTCACAGATACGCAGTATTTT. It is translated as CATSSFTDTQYF. Full variable domain (outside the CDR3, taken from reference TRBV15 and TRBJ2-3): DAMVIQNPRYQVTQFGKPVTLSCSQTLNHNVMYWYQQKSSQAPKLLFHYYDKDFNNEADTPDNFQSRRPNTSFCFLDIRSPGLGDTAMYLCATSSFTDTQYFGPGTRLTVL.

This chain connects TRBV5-1 to TRBJ2-2; weak D call: TRBD2 (6 bases). Trimming cost V 0 bases and J 7 bases, with 13 bases left between them. Germline-derived CDR1 and CDR2 are SGHRS and YFSETQ. CDR3 size: 15 residues. The CDR3 protein is CASSLDGGNGGELFF. In DNA, the CDR3 is TGCGCCAGCAGCTTGGATGGAGGGAACGGCGGGGAGCTGTTTTTT.

The rearrangement uses TRBV7-2 and TRBJ2-7; maybe TRBD2 (5 bases). The CDR3 totals 13 residues. V was shortened by 4 bases and J by 6 bases, with 13 bases between the two germline ends. Germline assignment: CDR1 SGHTA and CDR2 FQGNSA. The CDR3 nucleotides are TGTGCCAGCAGCTCATACCTAGCCCCCGAGCAGTACTTC. Residues: CASSSYLAPEQYF.

The chain has TRBV9 and TRBJ2-2; D is perhaps TRBD1 or TRBD2 (5 bases each). The V gene's germline CDR1 is SGDLS and CDR2 YYNGEE. This CDR3 is 16 amino acids long. V was shortened by 3 bases and J by 5 bases, with 17 bases between the two germline ends. CDR3 bases: TGTGCCAGCAGCGCTACAAAGGGGACGGGAACCGGGGAGCTGTTTTTT. Translation gives CASSATKGTGTGELFF.

The gene calls are TRBV2 and TRBJ2-3; 8 bases map to TRBD1. After removal of 3 bases from V and 5 bases from J, the junction contained 7 bases not matched to a gene. CDR3 length equals 15 residues. In germline, CDR1 is SNHLY, CDR2 FYNNEI. The CDR3 sequence: CASSEGRGQGDTQYF. CDR3 nucleotide sequence: TGTGCCAGCAGTGAGGGCAGGGGGCAGGGAGATACGCAGTATTTT.

In its sample, this clone is medium-sized. The chain joins TRBV6-1 to TRBJ1-1; D remains unclear. The CDR3 runs to 12 residues. Germline V gene sequence: CDR1 MNHNS, CDR2 SASEGT. V shed 2 bases and J shed 8 bases, with 9 bases lying between them. The DNA for the CDR3 is TGTGCCAGCAGTGAAAGGGCAGGAGAAGCTTTCTTT. Translated: CASSERAGEAFF.

This chain joins TRBV7-2 and TRBJ1-2; D gene ambiguous. Germline V lookup: CDR1 SGHTA, CDR2 FQGNSA. V gave up 5 bases and J gave up 3 bases, with 13 bases separating them. The CDR3 has 14 residues. CDR3 DNA sequence: TGTGCCAGCAGCCTCCCGCGCCCCGACTATGGCTACACCTTC. It translates to CASSLPRPDYGYTF.

CDR3 protein: CASSPWTGIYEQYF. CDR3 DNA sequence: TGTGCCAGCAGCCCTTGGACAGGGATCTACGAGCAGTACTTC. V usage is TRBV2 and J usage is TRBJ2-7; 8 bases fit TRBD1. V gave up 6 bases and J gave up 3 bases; unmatched junction bases: 7. Germline lookup yields CDR1 SNHLY and CDR2 FYNNEI. The CDR3 has 14 residues. Drawing the rest from reference TRBV2 and TRBJ2-7, the complete variable domain is EPEVTQTPSHQVTQMGQEVILRCVPISNHLYFYWYRQILGQKVEFLVSFYNNEISEKSEIFDDQFSVERPDGSNFTLKIRSTKLEDSAMYFCASSPWTGIYEQYFGPGTRLTVT.